Listed below are T cell receptor beta chains from one sample, sequenced in a study of radiotherapy plus CTLA-4 blockade in lung cancer. TCRdb's table, derived via immunoSEQ multiplex PCR, lists solely in-frame clones and lacks some. The top ten hold about 3.8% of the sample, which has tens of thousands of clones, 55% to 80% seen once. The input for sequencing was peripheral blood, taken from a patient treated with radiotherapy plus ipilimumab. The receptors were gathered from a human donor with non-small cell lung cancer who had a complete response to radiotherapy plus ipilimumab. Both conserved end residues are part of each CDR3. A D gene is named only where the DNA matches it firmly. Clone size is not always given. Where it is, it says once, few, many or a class for expanded clones.

D gene: .
J gene: TRBJ1-6
V gene: TRBV6-1
clone size: .
CDR3 protein: CASTGGGTYNSPLHF
CDR3 DNA: TGTGCCAGCACCGGCGGGGGAACCTATAATTCACCCCTCCACTTT

D gene: TRBD1
J gene: TRBJ2-7
V gene: TRBV25-1
clone size: .
CDR3 protein: CASISDGTASYEQYF
CDR3 DNA: TGTGCCAGCATCTCAGACGGGACAGCCTCCTACGAGCAGTACTTC

D gene: TRBD2
J gene: TRBJ2-1
V gene: TRBV28
clone size: few
CDR3 protein: CASSSTYRTSGIGPSYNEQFF
CDR3 DNA: TGTGCCAGCAGTTCCACCTACCGGACTAGCGGGATTGGGCCTTCCTACAATGAGCAGTTCTTC

D gene: TRBD2
J gene: TRBJ2-7
V gene: TRBV7-2
clone size: .
CDR3 protein: CASSPGTSGRGEQYF
CDR3 DNA: TGTGCCAGCAGCCCGGGGACTAGCGGGAGGGGCGAGCAGTACTTC

D gene: .
J gene: TRBJ1-2
V gene: TRBV10-3
clone size: .
CDR3 protein: CAISGLNYGYTF
CDR3 DNA: TGTGCCATCAGTGGGCTCAACTATGGCTACACCTTC

D gene: .
J gene: TRBJ2-7
V gene: TRBV6-5
clone size: .
CDR3 protein: CAAQGLIGDEQYF
CDR3 DNA: TGTGCGGCACAGGGTTTGATTGGGGACGAGCAGTACTTC

D gene: .
J gene: TRBJ1-2
V gene: TRBV11-2
clone size: .
CDR3 protein: CASSLAGGEYGYTF
CDR3 DNA: TGTGCCAGCAGCTTAGCCGGTGGAGAATATGGCTACACCTTC

D gene: .
J gene: TRBJ1-3
V gene: TRBV10-1
clone size: medium-sized
CDR3 protein: CASSDTAFGNSGNTIYF
CDR3 DNA: TGCGCCAGCAGTGACACCGCTTTCGGGAACTCTGGAAACACCATATATTTT

D gene: TRBD2
J gene: TRBJ2-3
V gene: TRBV4-1
clone size: few
CDR3 protein: CASSQGPWGKREGSVTQYF
CDR3 DNA: TGCGCCAGCAGCCAAGGACCCTGGGGAAAGCGGGAGGGATCGGTTACGCAGTATTTT

D gene: .
J gene: TRBJ1-5
V gene: TRBV2
clone size: .
CDR3 protein: CASRGEDTPNQPQHF
CDR3 DNA: TGTGCCAGCAGGGGGGAGGACACCCCCAATCAGCCCCAGCATTTT

D gene: .
J gene: TRBJ1-2
V gene: TRBV11-2
clone size: .
CDR3 protein: CASSLIRRNSNYGYTF
CDR3 DNA: TGTGCCAGCAGCTTAATACGCCGCAACTCGAACTATGGCTACACCTTC

D gene: .
J gene: TRBJ2-7
V gene: TRBV28
clone size: .
CDR3 protein: CASSTPRPPYEQYF
CDR3 DNA: TGTGCCAGCAGTACCCCCAGGCCTCCCTACGAGCAGTACTTC

D gene: TRBD1
J gene: TRBJ1-3
V gene: TRBV7-6
clone size: .
CDR3 protein: CASSGGTGGSVLSSGNTIYF
CDR3 DNA: TGTGCCAGCAGCGGGGGGACAGGGGGCTCTGTTTTGAGCTCTGGAAACACCATATATTTT

D gene: .
J gene: TRBJ1-4
V gene: TRBV10-1
clone size: few
CDR3 protein: CASSEERGKLFF
CDR3 DNA: TGCGCCAGCAGTGAGGAAAGGGGAAAACTGTTTTTT

D gene: .
J gene: TRBJ1-5
V gene: TRBV4-1
clone size: .
CDR3 protein: CASSHTTQGIQPQHF
CDR3 DNA: TGCGCCAGCAGCCACACCACCCAGGGGATCCAGCCCCAGCATTTT

D gene: .
J gene: TRBJ2-1
V gene: TRBV4-2
clone size: .
CDR3 protein: CASSQGSPGSQFF
CDR3 DNA: TGTGCCAGCAGCCAAGGAAGCCCGGGATCCCAGTTCTTC

D gene: .
J gene: TRBJ2-2
V gene: TRBV19
clone size: .
CDR3 protein: CASSSTKLYAGELFF
CDR3 DNA: TGTGCCAGTAGTTCCACCAAACTATACGCCGGGGAGCTGTTTTTT

D gene: .
J gene: TRBJ1-6
V gene: TRBV30
clone size: .
CDR3 protein: CAWGQAGASPLHF
CDR3 DNA: TGTGCCTGGGGGCAGGCTGGGGCTTCACCCCTCCACTTT

D gene: .
J gene: TRBJ2-1
V gene: TRBV10-3
clone size: .
CDR3 protein: CAIMSFNEQFF
CDR3 DNA: TGTGCCATCATGTCCTTCAATGAGCAGTTCTTC

D gene: TRBD2
J gene: TRBJ2-1
V gene: TRBV7-2
clone size: .
CDR3 protein: CASSRSTSDEQFF
CDR3 DNA: TGTGCCAGCAGCCGATCGACTAGCGATGAGCAGTTCTTC

D gene: .
J gene: TRBJ1-1
V gene: TRBV5-6
clone size: .
CDR3 protein: CASSLWGGLGTEAFF
CDR3 DNA: TGTGCCAGCAGCTTGTGGGGGGGTTTGGGCACTGAAGCTTTCTTT

D gene: TRBD1
J gene: TRBJ1-3
V gene: TRBV9
clone size: .
CDR3 protein: CASSAGDRASGNTIYF
CDR3 DNA: TGTGCCAGCAGCGCAGGGGACAGGGCCTCTGGAAACACCATATATTTT

D gene: TRBD2
J gene: TRBJ2-1
V gene: TRBV10-3
clone size: .
CDR3 protein: CAITSTSENEQFF
CDR3 DNA: TGTGCCATCACCAGTACTAGCGAGAATGAGCAGTTCTTC

D gene: .
J gene: TRBJ2-5
V gene: TRBV11-2
clone size: once
CDR3 protein: CASSSSMGQETQYF
CDR3 DNA: TGTGCCAGCAGCTCTAGTATGGGCCAAGAGACCCAGTACTTC

D gene: .
J gene: TRBJ1-5
V gene: TRBV28
clone size: .
CDR3 protein: CASSLRQVYQPQHF
CDR3 DNA: TGTGCCAGCAGTTTACGACAGGTTTATCAGCCCCAGCATTTT

D gene: TRBD2
J gene: TRBJ2-7
V gene: TRBV5-1
clone size: .
CDR3 protein: CASSDRLWASGKTYEQYF
CDR3 DNA: TGCGCCAGCAGCGACAGACTTTGGGCTAGCGGGAAAACCTACGAGCAGTACTTC

D gene: TRBD1
J gene: TRBJ1-1
V gene: TRBV6-6
clone size: .
CDR3 protein: CASSYSPGGTLHEAFF
CDR3 DNA: TGTGCCAGCAGTTACTCTCCAGGGGGTACACTACATGAAGCTTTCTTT

D gene: TRBD2
J gene: TRBJ2-7
V gene: TRBV5-1
clone size: .
CDR3 protein: CASSPTSGRSYEQYF
CDR3 DNA: TGCGCCAGCAGCCCGACTAGCGGGAGGTCCTACGAGCAGTACTTC

D gene: TRBD1
J gene: TRBJ1-2
V gene: TRBV9
clone size: .
CDR3 protein: CASNRQQGAGGYTF
CDR3 DNA: TGTGCCAGCAACCGACAACAGGGGGCGGGTGGCTACACCTTC

D gene: TRBD2
J gene: TRBJ2-1
V gene: TRBV2
clone size: few
CDR3 protein: CASSKGLAPINEQFF
CDR3 DNA: TGTGCCAGCAGTAAAGGACTAGCCCCCATTAATGAGCAGTTCTTC

D gene: TRBD2
J gene: TRBJ2-3
V gene: TRBV28
clone size: .
CDR3 protein: CASSAWVAGVVTDTQYF
CDR3 DNA: TGTGCCAGCAGTGCCTGGGTAGCGGGAGTTGTCACAGATACGCAGTATTTT

D gene: .
J gene: TRBJ1-2
V gene: TRBV30
clone size: .
CDR3 protein: CAWTAFGGVHGYTF
CDR3 DNA: TGTGCCTGGACGGCGTTCGGGGGGGTACATGGCTACACCTTC

D gene: TRBD2
J gene: TRBJ2-1
V gene: TRBV5-8
clone size: .
CDR3 protein: CASSLLAGRINEQFF
CDR3 DNA: TGTGCCAGCAGCTTACTAGCGGGAAGGATAAATGAGCAGTTCTTC

D gene: .
J gene: TRBJ2-5
V gene: TRBV28
clone size: few
CDR3 protein: CASSFSVSGEQETQYF
CDR3 DNA: TGTGCCAGCAGTTTTTCTGTATCAGGGGAGCAAGAGACCCAGTACTTC

D gene: .
J gene: TRBJ2-7
V gene: TRBV28
clone size: .
CDR3 protein: CASSFLQPMYEQYF
CDR3 DNA: TGTGCCAGCAGTTTCTTACAGCCGATGTACGAGCAGTACTTC

D gene: .
J gene: TRBJ2-2
V gene: TRBV4-2
clone size: .
CDR3 protein: CASSQDRGQTGELFF
CDR3 DNA: TGTGCCAGCAGCCAAGATCGCGGGCAAACCGGGGAGCTGTTTTTT

D gene: .
J gene: TRBJ1-6
V gene: TRBV13
clone size: .
CDR3 protein: CASSLRESPLHF
CDR3 DNA: TGTGCCAGCAGCTTAAGAGAGTCACCCCTCCACTTT

D gene: .
J gene: TRBJ2-3
V gene: TRBV18
clone size: .
CDR3 protein: CASSPQSGITDTQYF
CDR3 DNA: TGTGCCAGCTCACCACAGTCCGGGATCACAGATACGCAGTATTTT

D gene: .
J gene: TRBJ2-7
V gene: TRBV29-1
clone size: .
CDR3 protein: CSVEDYGDSYEQYF
CDR3 DNA: TGCAGCGTTGAAGATTACGGGGACTCCTACGAGCAGTACTTC

D gene: .
J gene: TRBJ2-2
V gene: TRBV19
clone size: .
CDR3 protein: CASRGMSTGELFF
CDR3 DNA: TGTGCCAGTCGGGGAATGAGCACCGGGGAGCTGTTTTTT

D gene: TRBD2
J gene: TRBJ2-3
V gene: TRBV5-6
clone size: few
CDR3 protein: CASSLGAGAGDTQYF
CDR3 DNA: TGTGCCAGCAGCTTGGGAGCGGGGGCTGGAGATACGCAGTATTTT

D gene: .
J gene: TRBJ2-6
V gene: TRBV27
clone size: .
CDR3 protein: CASKDGGSGANVLTF
CDR3 DNA: TGTGCCAGCAAGGACGGGGGCTCTGGGGCCAACGTCCTGACTTTC

D gene: TRBD1
J gene: TRBJ2-5
V gene: TRBV7-2
clone size: .
CDR3 protein: CASSWGQGSETQYF
CDR3 DNA: TGTGCCAGCAGCTGGGGACAGGGAAGTGAGACCCAGTACTTC

D gene: .
J gene: TRBJ1-1
V gene: TRBV19
clone size: .
CDR3 protein: CASSILGKGRTEAFF
CDR3 DNA: TGTGCCAGTAGTATTTTGGGGAAGGGGAGGACTGAAGCTTTCTTT

D gene: .
J gene: TRBJ2-2
V gene: TRBV5-1
clone size: .
CDR3 protein: CASSSGPGGNGELFF
CDR3 DNA: TGCGCCAGCAGCTCGGGGCCAGGGGGGAACGGGGAGCTGTTTTTT

D gene: TRBD2
J gene: TRBJ2-3
V gene: TRBV30
clone size: .
CDR3 protein: CAWKRAGGVTDTQYF
CDR3 DNA: TGTGCCTGGAAAAGAGCGGGGGGGGTCACAGATACGCAGTATTTT

D gene: TRBD2
J gene: TRBJ2-1
V gene: TRBV5-1
clone size: .
CDR3 protein: CASSFSGDASYNEQFF
CDR3 DNA: TGCGCCAGCAGCTTCAGCGGGGATGCGTCCTACAATGAGCAGTTCTTC

D gene: .
J gene: TRBJ2-1
V gene: TRBV15
clone size: .
CDR3 protein: CATSRGPTGHEQFF
CDR3 DNA: TGTGCCACCAGCAGAGGCCCGACAGGCCATGAGCAGTTCTTC

D gene: TRBD1
J gene: TRBJ1-4
V gene: TRBV4-2
clone size: .
CDR3 protein: CASSQEVPGGEKLFF
CDR3 DNA: TGTGCCAGCAGCCAAGAGGTCCCAGGGGGAGAAAAACTGTTTTTT

D gene: .
J gene: TRBJ2-2
V gene: TRBV6-1
clone size: .
CDR3 protein: CASSDMLSWDTSITGELFF
CDR3 DNA: TGTGCCAGCAGTGATATGCTTTCGTGGGACACTAGTATCACCGGGGAGCTGTTTTTT

D gene: TRBD2
J gene: TRBJ2-2
V gene: TRBV5-5
clone size: .
CDR3 protein: CASSLGGLAGGRGTGELFF
CDR3 DNA: TGTGCCAGCAGCTTGGGCGGACTAGCGGGGGGCCGGGGCACCGGGGAGCTGTTTTTT